Below are 5 T cell receptor beta chains sequenced from a single sample in a study of T-cell reconstitution after alpha-beta-depleted transplantation in children. Unique molecular identifiers were incorporated into the prepared TCRbeta library. MiXCR, applied by TCRdb to the PCR reads, yields one record per CDR3 protein. The sample contains about 600,000 distinct CDR3 sequences, under 12% of which appear only once. The sequenced sample was PBMCs from the stem cell graft donor, obtained from the stem cell graft. The receptors derive from a human donor who donated a stem cell graft to a child with acute myeloid leukemia.

Ten or more counts support this clonotype. The chain is built from TRBV29-1 and TRBJ2-1; no clear D. The germline V gene has CDR1 SQVTM and CDR2 ANQGSEA. CDR3 size: 17 residues. Trimming removed 6 bases at V and 4 bases at J, with 25 bases between. CDR3 bases: TGCAGCGTCCATCACTTCCCCAGGCAGGAGAAATACAATGAGCAGTTCTTC. Translation gives CSVHHFPRQEKYNEQFF.

Only a few counts were recorded for this clonotype. The rearrangement links TRBV11-2 to TRBJ2-7; D is unclear. The CDR3 has 15 residues. V was trimmed by 1 base and J by 3 bases, leaving 13 bases between them. Germline lookup yields CDR1 SGHAT and CDR2 FQNNGV. The CDR3 reads CASSLVPDKVYEQYF. In DNA, the CDR3 is TGTGCCAGCAGCTTAGTTCCAGACAAGGTCTACGAGCAGTACTTC.

This chain uses TRBV7-2 with TRBJ2-7; D gene ambiguous. V lost 5 bases and J lost 6, with 11 bases in between. This CDR3 is built from 12 residues. Looked up from germline, CDR1 is SGHTA and CDR2 is FQGNSA. The CDR3 nucleotides read TGTGCCAGCAGCAAAAGTGGCGTCGAGCAGTACTTC. Protein product: CASSKSGVEQYF.

In this sample, this clonotype turned up once. This may arise from a read error, as a much more abundant clone is one base away. Since the CDR3 does not end with the conserved phenylalanine or tryptophan, this likely comes from a read error. CDR3 sequence: CSASQTGGDFSDYGYTC. CDR3 DNA: TGCAGTGCTAGCCAAACAGGGGGAGACTTTAGCGACTATGGCTACACCTGC. The V and J genes are TRBV20-1 and TRBJ1-2; TRBD1 agrees at 8 bases. J gave up 3 bases and V 3 bases, and 15 bases lay outside the gene matches. Germline CDR1 is DFQATT and CDR2 is SNEGSKA (reference sequence). This CDR3 region has 17 residues.

The rearrangement links TRBV6-5 to TRBJ2-1; D uncertain. Deletions cut 0 bases from V and 0 bases from J, with 12 bases between. The CDR3 is made up of 17 amino acids. Per germline, CDR1 MNHEY and CDR2 SVGAGI. This chain's CDR3 is CASSYSPHKSSYNEQFF. The CDR3 DNA is TGTGCCAGCAGTTACTCGCCCCATAAGAGCTCCTACAATGAGCAGTTCTTC.